This TCR beta chain appears in the sequencing data of a study of blood T cell repertoires in COVID-19. Clones were sequenced by immunoSEQ multiplex PCR, and TCRdb holds only the in-frame ones, with some missing. This table has roughly 430,000 clones, approximately 86% appearing once. Per germline, CDR1 DFQATT and CDR2 SNEGSKA (reference sequence). This CDR3 is 13 amino acids long. V was cut by 3 bases and J by 3 bases, with 12 bases left in between. Participants were aged about 18 to 100 years from approximately 25 US areas. The receptor was derived from a middle-aged woman with acute COVID-19. V and J are TRBV20-1 and TRBJ2-7; D possibly corresponds to TRBD1 (7 bases). Sequences were obtained from PBMCs or T cells enriched from blood (not recorded which). The CDR3 sequence is CSASSRGVYEQYF. The CDR3 bases are TGCAGTGCTAGTTCCAGGGGGGTCTACGAGCAGTACTTC.